This note documents a single T cell receptor (beta chain) sequence. The data were taken from a study of blood T cell repertoires in COVID-19. The CDR3 runs to 17 residues. Germline values: CDR1 LGHDT, CDR2 YNNKEL (reference sequence). Trimming at V came to 7 bases and at J to 1 base, leaving 10 bases not matched to a gene. Clones were read by immunoSEQ multiplex PCR, and TCRdb kept only the in-frame ones, dropping some. This sample has about 54,000 clones, with roughly 85% found just once. This TCR derives from a human donor in a cohort sampled during active COVID-19. The specimen sequenced was peripheral blood. V usage is TRBV3-1 (or the pseudogene TRBV3-2) and J usage is TRBJ1-1, with 12 bases fitting TRBD1. CDR3 residues: CASTQFPGQGANTEAFF. The CDR3 DNA is TGTGCCAGCACTCAATTTCCGGGACAGGGGGCGAACACTGAAGCTTTCTTT.